The source of this T cell receptor beta chain is a study of T cells after yellow fever vaccination. This clonotype came up a few times. Its antigen is unknown. Overall study results and limits: Re-detected after boosting: most primary clones, 96% of CD4 and about 90% of CD8. Repertoires obtained by FACS sorting could include abundant clonotypes that entered as contaminants from the bulk population.

The CDR3 length is 17 residues. Germline lookup yields CDR1 MNHEY and CDR2 SVGAGI. V was trimmed by 0 bases and J by 7 bases, leaving 21 bases between them. UMIs and a universal primer site were added when TCR cDNA was made by 5'RACE template switching. MiXCR, applied by TCRdb to the 5' RACE reads, yields one record per CDR3 protein. The sample has some 600,000 distinct CDR3 sequences; 9% to 15% are singletons. The sequences come from PBMCs, collected on the day of the yellow fever booster vaccination. The chain is built from TRBV6-5 and TRBJ2-5; a possible D gene is TRBD1 (6 bases). The sequence came from a man aged 25 to 40 who received the YFV17D yellow fever vaccine. The CDR3 nucleotides read TGTGCCAGCAGTTACTCGAGAGACCCGAGGGGGTGGGGGACCCAGTACTTC. It codes for CASSYSRDPRGWGTQYF.